This T cell receptor (beta chain) was retrieved from a study of beta chain features in type 1 diabetes (dated by TCRdb to the late 2010s). Study-wide context: Mean age, gender distribution, total cell number and subset yield were not different between patients and healthy donors. A total of about 110 million sorted cells were examined across all samples, and the number of cells per subset was strongly correlated with RNA yield. In the study, TCRB repertoires of sorted circulating CD4+ T cell subsets from recently diagnosed type 1 diabetes patients were compared with those of matched healthy donors. Regulatory and stem cell-like memory subsets were obtained from only 8 patients and roughly 8 healthy donors, while naive and central memory subsets were obtained from all 30 or so donors.

The CDR1 and CDR2 encoded by the germline V gene are SGHAT and FQNNGV. The CDR3 starts with the cysteine, ends with the phenylalanine, and has 14 residues. Here the CDR3 DNA is all that survives: 42 bases in frame from base 1. V is clipped by 6 bases and J by 2 bases, and the sequence between their germline boundaries is 12 bases long. The entire isolated RNA was reverse transcribed using the High Capacity cDNA Reverse Transcription Kit, and thus expressed TCRB transcripts were sequenced. Deep immunoSEQ sequencing was performed on naive, central memory and regulatory T cell samples, with an average of around 3.5 million total reads per sample. Sorted cells were lysed in RLT buffer, and RNA was extracted using DNase-treated RNeasy Micro or Mini kits according to cell number. To prevent cross-contamination, each cell subset was processed individually, whereas patient and healthy donor samples were processed jointly. The immunoSEQ multiplex PCR was used to amplify TCRB sequences from cDNA, generating 87-bp fragments that spanned the CDR3 region. The amplicons were sequenced using the Illumina HiSeq platform. The authors' pipeline ran thus. Synthetic template baselines were used to correct PCR bias computationally, reads within Hamming distance 2 were collapsed, and singletons that could not be merged were discarded. Reads were aligned against IMGT to assign V, D and J genes, CDR3 length and insertions or deletions at six rearrangement sites. Within each subset, clonotype counts were normalized to sorted cell number, and only after that were true diversity and Gini coefficients computed with the tcR R package. The overlap coefficient, calculated on TCRB nucleotide sequences, was used to quantify repertoire sharing. Out-of-frame TCRB sequences from naive cells were analyzed as a proxy for the pre-selection repertoire. TCRdb took this table from immuneACCESS and kept in-frame rearrangements with V and J called. Such tables lack part of the clones; where checked against another copy, unresolved V genes explain under half of the gap, and the rest is unexplained. The V and J calls and clone size were taken over from that table, and D and trimming were inferred from the DNA. Present in this sample are 350,000 to 450,000 clones, more than 12% of which were seen just once. The ten largest clones represent around 0.02% of the sample.

From each donor, a single peripheral blood sample of 100 to 150 mL on average was drawn into heparinised tubes. A BD FACSAria II and a panel including CD45RO, CCR7, CD25, CD127, CD95 and CD27 were used to sort naive, central memory, regulatory and stem cell-like memory CD4+ T cells. Purity was above 98% for every sorted population. Right away, PBMCs were isolated by Lymphoprep density gradient centrifugation and were stained directly, with no culture step. To minimize batch effects, samples were stained and sorted in pairs, one healthy donor with one patient per experiment. Of note for this clone: Its binding antigen is unknown. Base qualities are not provided; no much larger clone lies one nucleotide away.

Results the study describes overall, beyond this receptor: Naive, central memory and regulatory TCRB repertoires appeared to be more alike among patients than among healthy donors. Because cDNA was sequenced instead of genomic DNA, activated cells with high expression could be over-represented, although the groups did not differ in activation or CD3 levels. Only small numbers of individuals were included in the HLA sub-analyses, which left unresolved whether HLA type had any influence on TCRB rearrangement. PCR may preferentially amplify shorter templates, but because patient and control samples were amplified and corrected together, any resulting skew would affect both groups equally. At VDJ recombination sites, patients with type 1 diabetes made fewer insertions and deleted more nucleotides, a pattern implying thymic rearrangement abnormalities. Type 1 diabetes patients showed a moderate but significant shortening of TCRB CDR3 length in all four CD4+ subsets.

The TCR comes from a woman aged 18-29 years in good health. The sequenced sample was naive CD4+ T cells from blood. In light of the paper, this sample's cell subset or site label describes: true naive CD4+ T cells. Recombination linked TRBV11-2 to TRBJ2-3; no D segment can be confidently identified. The CDR3 protein is CASRTRQTTDTQYF. Here is the DNA: TGTGCCAGCAGGACACGACAAACCACAGATACGCAGTATTTT.